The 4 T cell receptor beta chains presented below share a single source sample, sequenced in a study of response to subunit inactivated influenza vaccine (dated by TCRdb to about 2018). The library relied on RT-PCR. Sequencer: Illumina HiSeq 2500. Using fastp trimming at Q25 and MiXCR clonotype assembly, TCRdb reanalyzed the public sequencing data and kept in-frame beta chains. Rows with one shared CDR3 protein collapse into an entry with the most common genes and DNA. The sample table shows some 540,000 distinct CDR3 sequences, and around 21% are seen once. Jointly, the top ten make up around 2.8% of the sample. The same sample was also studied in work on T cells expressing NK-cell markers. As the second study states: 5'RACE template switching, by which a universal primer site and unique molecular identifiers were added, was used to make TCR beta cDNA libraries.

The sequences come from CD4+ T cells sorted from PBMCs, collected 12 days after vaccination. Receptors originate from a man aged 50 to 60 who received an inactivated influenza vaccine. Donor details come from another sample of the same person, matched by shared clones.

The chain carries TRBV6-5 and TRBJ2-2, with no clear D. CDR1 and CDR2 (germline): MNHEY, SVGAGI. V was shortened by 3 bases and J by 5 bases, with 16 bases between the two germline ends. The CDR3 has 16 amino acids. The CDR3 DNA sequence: TGTGCCAGCAGTTATCAGACCACGGTGCAGACCGGGGAGCTGTTTTTT. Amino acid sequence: CASSYQTTVQTGELFF.

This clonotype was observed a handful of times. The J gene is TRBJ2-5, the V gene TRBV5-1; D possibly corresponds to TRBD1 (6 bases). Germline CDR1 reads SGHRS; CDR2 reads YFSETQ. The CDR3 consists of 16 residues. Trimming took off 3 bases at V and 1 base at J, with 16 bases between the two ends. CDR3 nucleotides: TGCGCCAGCAGCTGGGATCCCCCGGACAGCCAAGAGACCCAGTACTTC. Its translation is CASSWDPPDSQETQYF.

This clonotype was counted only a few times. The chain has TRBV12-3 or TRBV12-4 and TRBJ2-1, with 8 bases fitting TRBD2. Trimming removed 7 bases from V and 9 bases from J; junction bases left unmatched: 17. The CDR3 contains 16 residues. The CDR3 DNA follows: TGTGCCAGCATCGCCTTGGGGACGGCGGGAGGTGGTGAGCAGTTCTTC. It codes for CASIALGTAGGGEQFF.

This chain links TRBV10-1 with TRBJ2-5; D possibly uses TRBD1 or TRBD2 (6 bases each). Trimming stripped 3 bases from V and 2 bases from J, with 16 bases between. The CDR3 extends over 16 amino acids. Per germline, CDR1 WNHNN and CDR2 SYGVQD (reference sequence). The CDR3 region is CASSDFPGASQETQYF. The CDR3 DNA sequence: TGCGCCAGCAGTGATTTCCCGGGGGCCTCGCAAGAGACCCAGTACTTC.